The 8 T cell receptor beta chains below all came from one sample that was sequenced in a study of blood T cell repertoires in COVID-19. The assay was immunoSEQ multiplex PCR, and TCRdb's table has in-frame clones only and misses some. Of about 380,000 clones in the sample, about 90% are singletons; the top ten hold under 1.5%. Sequenced input: PBMCs or T cells enriched from blood (not recorded which). These receptors all stem from a man aged 30-40 years who had recovered from COVID-19.

The CDR3 DNA is TGCGCCAGCAGCCCCCCGGGGAACGGTAATTCACCCCTCCACTTT. Residues: CASSPPGNGNSPLHF. The rearrangement links TRBV5-1 to TRBJ1-6; no definite D call. V lost 4 bases and J lost 6, with 14 bases in between. The CDR3 is made up of 15 amino acids. Per germline, CDR1 SGHRS and CDR2 YFSETQ.

The chain recombines TRBV19 with TRBJ1-2, with D possibly matching TRBD1 (5 bases). The CDR3 has 13 residues. Trimming removed 0 bases at V and 6 bases at J, with 8 bases between. Germline CDR1 LNHDA, CDR2 SQIVND (reference sequence). CDR3 region: CASSIDRVNGYTF. In DNA, the CDR3 is TGTGCCAGTAGTATAGACAGGGTTAATGGCTACACCTTC. Full variable domain (outside the CDR3, taken from reference TRBV19 and TRBJ1-2): DGGITQSPKYLFRKEGQNVTLSCEQNLNHDAMYWYRQDPGQGLRLIYYSQIVNDFQKGDIAEGYSVSREKKESFPLTVTSAQKNPTAFYLCASSIDRVNGYTFGSGTRLTVV.

This rearrangement joins TRBV12-3 or TRBV12-4 to TRBJ1-2, with unresolved D. CDR3 length: 11 amino acids. The germline V and J ends were trimmed by 10 bases and 4 bases, with 10 bases remaining between them. CDR3 DNA sequence: TGTGCCACTTATACAGCCTATGGCTACACCTTC. Its protein is CATYTAYGYTF.

The chain has TRBV10-1 and TRBJ1-1, with TRBD1 identical over 7 bases. This CDR3 comprises 14 residues. Germline loops: CDR1 WNHNN, CDR2 SYGVQD (reference sequence). J gave up 5 bases and V 5 bases, and 8 bases lay outside the gene matches. DNA for the CDR3: TGCGCCAGCAGTTGGGACAGTAAAATGACTGAAGCTTTCTTT. Its protein is CASSWDSKMTEAFF.

This clone has only one observation. This chain connects TRBV29-1 to TRBJ1-1; 8 bases are shared with TRBD1. The CDR3 covers 13 residues. Germline V gives CDR1 SQVTM, CDR2 ANQGSEA. J lost 0 bases, V lost 7 bases, and 4 bases had no gene match. The CDR3 reads CSARTGLNTEAFF. Written as DNA, the CDR3 is TGCAGCGCTCGGACAGGGCTGAACACTGAAGCTTTCTTT.

This chain uses TRBV6-6 with TRBJ1-1, with D possibly matching TRBD1 (6 bases). This CDR3 region has 12 residues. Germline CDR1 reads MNHNY; CDR2 reads SVGAGI (reference sequence). The ends were cut back, 7 bases at V and 8 bases at J, with 14 bases in the middle. The CDR3 bases are TGTGCCAGCACCAGGGGTGGGACAGAAGCTTTCTTT. Its translation is CASTRGGTEAFF.

This clone has only a few counts. V is TRBV9 and J is TRBJ1-5; TRBD1 agrees at 7 bases. Losses at the gene ends were 3 bases for V and 6 bases for J; bases not matched to a gene: 6. The length of the CDR3 is 14 residues. In germline, CDR1 is SGDLS, CDR2 YYNGEE. The CDR3 region has the DNA TGTGCCAGCAGCGCAGGACAGGCGGGTCAGCCCCAGCATTTT. It codes for CASSAGQAGQPQHF.

Comments on this clone: This sample includes further DNA sequences coding for the same CDR3. The gene calls are TRBV6-5 and TRBJ1-2, with D possibly TRBD1 on 5 matching bases. Germline values: CDR1 MNHEY, CDR2 SVGAGI. This CDR3 has 13 residues. Deletions cut 0 bases from V and 5 bases from J, with 7 bases between. CDR3: CASSYSAGYGYTF. The CDR3 DNA reads as TGTGCCAGCAGTTACTCTGCAGGGTATGGCTACACCTTC.